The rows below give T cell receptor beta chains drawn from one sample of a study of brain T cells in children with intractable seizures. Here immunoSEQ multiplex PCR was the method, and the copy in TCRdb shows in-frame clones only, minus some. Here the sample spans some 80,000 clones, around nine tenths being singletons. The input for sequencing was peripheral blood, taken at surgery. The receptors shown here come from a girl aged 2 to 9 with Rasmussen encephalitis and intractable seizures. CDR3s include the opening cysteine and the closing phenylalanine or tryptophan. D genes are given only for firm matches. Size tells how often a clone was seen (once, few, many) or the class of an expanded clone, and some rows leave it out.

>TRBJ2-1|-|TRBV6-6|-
CASSYWDQSYNEQFF
TGTGCCAGCAGTTACTGGGACCAGTCCTACAATGAGCAGTTCTTC
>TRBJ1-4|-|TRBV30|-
CAWRAWDEKLFF
TGTGCCTGGAGGGCTTGGGATGAAAAACTGTTTTTT
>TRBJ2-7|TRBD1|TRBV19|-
CASTAGTGAYEQYF
TGTGCCTCAACTGCCGGGACAGGGGCGTACGAGCAGTACTTC
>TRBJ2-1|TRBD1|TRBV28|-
CASSPFWDREGNEQFF
TGTGCCAGCAGTCCGTTCTGGGACAGGGAGGGCAATGAGCAGTTCTTC
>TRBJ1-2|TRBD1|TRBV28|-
CASSLSDRGYGYTF
TGTGCCAGCAGTTTATCCGACAGGGGCTATGGCTACACCTTC
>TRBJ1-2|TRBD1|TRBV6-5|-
CASRRQGDYGYTF
TGTGCCAGCAGGCGACAGGGAGACTATGGCTACACCTTC
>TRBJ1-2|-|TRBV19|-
CASSRDTPYGYTF
TGTGCCAGTAGTAGGGACACCCCTTATGGCTACACCTTC
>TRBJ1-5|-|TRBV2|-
CASSVGGLSNQPQHF
TGTGCCAGCAGTGTCGGGGGATTAAGCAATCAGCCCCAGCATTTT
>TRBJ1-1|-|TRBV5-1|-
CASSSSGGTEAFF
TGCGCCAGCAGCTCCTCTGGGGGCACTGAAGCTTTCTTT
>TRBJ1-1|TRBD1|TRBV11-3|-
CASSLGDRVNTEAFF
TGTGCCAGCAGCTTAGGGGACAGGGTGAACACTGAAGCTTTCTTT
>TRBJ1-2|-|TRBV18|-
CASSPPRVAGGYGYTF
TGTGCCAGCTCACCCCCTCGAGTGGCAGGCGGCTATGGCTACACCTTC
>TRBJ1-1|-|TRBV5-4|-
CASSFLPRERVTEAFF
TGTGCCAGCAGCTTTCTCCCAAGGGAAAGGGTGACTGAAGCTTTCTTT
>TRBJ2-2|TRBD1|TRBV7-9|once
CASSLRGTGAGELFF
TGTGCCAGCAGCCTTCGCGGGACAGGGGCCGGGGAGCTGTTTTTT
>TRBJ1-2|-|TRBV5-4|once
CASTLGGGYTF
TGTGCCAGCACCTTAGGAGGTGGCTACACCTTC
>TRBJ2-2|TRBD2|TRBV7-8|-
CASRRRTSGNTGELFF
TGTGCCAGCAGACGAAGGACTAGCGGGAACACCGGGGAGCTGTTTTTT
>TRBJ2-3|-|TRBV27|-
CASSLWGYGTDTQYF
TGTGCCAGCAGTTTATGGGGTTATGGAACAGATACGCAGTATTTT
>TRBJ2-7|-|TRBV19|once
CSSSWDHRAGKPYEQYF
TGTTCCAGTAGTTGGGATCACAGGGCAGGGAAACCCTACGAGCAGTACTTC
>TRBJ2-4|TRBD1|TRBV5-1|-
CASSGTPDRGANIQYF
TGCGCCAGCAGCGGCACCCCTGACAGGGGGGCAAACATTCAGTACTTC
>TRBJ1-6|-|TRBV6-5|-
CASSYRSYNSPLHF
TGTGCCAGCAGTTATCGGTCCTATAATTCACCCCTCCACTTT
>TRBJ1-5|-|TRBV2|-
CASSPIRGSNQPQHF
TGTGCCAGCAGTCCGATAAGAGGGAGCAATCAGCCCCAGCATTTT
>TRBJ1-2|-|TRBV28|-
CASSFSGDYGYTF
TGTGCCAGCAGTTTCTCAGGGGACTATGGCTACACCTTC
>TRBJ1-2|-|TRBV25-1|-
CASSDSAGPGKGYTF
TGTGCCAGCAGTGATTCCGCCGGGCCAGGGAAAGGCTACACCTTC
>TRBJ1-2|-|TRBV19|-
CASSSRSRMESYTF
TGTGCCAGTAGTTCCCGGAGCCGAATGGAGAGCTACACCTTC
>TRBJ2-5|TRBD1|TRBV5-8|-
CASSFGQEALETQYF
TGTGCCAGCAGCTTCGGACAGGAGGCTCTGGAGACCCAGTACTTC
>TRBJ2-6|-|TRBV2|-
CASSEQSSGANVLTF
TGTGCCAGCAGTGAACAGAGCTCTGGGGCCAACGTCCTGACTTTC